These 5 T cell receptor beta chains were all obtained from the same sample, sequenced in a study of regulatory T cells in long-lasting Graves disease. Library construction for TCR beta used iRepertoire HTBI primers and Arm-PCR of CDR3 regions. TCRdb independently ran MiXCR on the multiplex PCR reads; one entry per CDR3 protein. The sample holds roughly 350,000 distinct CDR3 sequences, 15% to 20% seen once. Time point here: newly diagnosed GD, antithyroid drugs for less than 3 months. PBMC RNA was the source of the TCR library. The same data also went into a second study, on T cells in Graves' hyperthyroidism and ophthalmopathy.

The sequenced sample was peripheral blood mononuclear cells (PBMCs), obtained at new diagnosis, from a patient treated with antithyroid drugs. The receptors come from a woman between 18 and 30 years old with Graves disease.

This clonotype was seen many times. This chain links TRBV7-6 with TRBJ2-5; 8 bases are shared with TRBD1. The CDR3 contains 14 residues. V shed 6 bases, J shed 5 bases, and the junction held 8 bases outside the gene matches. Germline V gene sequence: CDR1 SGHVS, CDR2 FNYEAQ. The CDR3 DNA is TGTGCCAGCAGTTCGACAGGGGTACGGGAGACCCAGTACTTC. This encodes CASSSTGVRETQYF.

This clonotype was counted ten times or more. The CDR3 bases are TGTGCCAGCAGCCAACCGACTAGCCTCACCACTGAAGCTTTCTTT. Encoded protein: CASSQPTSLTTEAFF. The chain joins TRBV3-1 to TRBJ1-1; unclear D gene. V lost 2 bases, J lost 4 bases, and 14 bases lay in between. In germline, CDR1 is LGHDT, CDR2 YNNKEL (reference sequence). The length of the CDR3 is 15 residues.

This clonotype was counted between two and nine times. A much larger clonotype is one base distant, so this may be a read error. V and J are TRBV7-9 and TRBJ2-3; D remains ambiguous. Deletions cut 6 bases from V and 4 bases from J, with 14 bases between. The CDR3 extends over 14 amino acids. The V gene's germline CDR1 is SEHNR and CDR2 FQNEAQ (reference sequence). CDR3 nucleotides: TGTGCCAGCAGTCGTACTGGATACGCAGATACGCAGTATTTT. It encodes CASSRTGYADTQYF.

About this clonotype itself: With a much larger clone just one base away, this may be a read error. V is TRBV18 and J is TRBJ2-5, with no clear D. Germline lookup yields CDR1 KGHSH and CDR2 LQKENI. This CDR3 has 14 amino acids. The V end was cut by 6 bases, the J end by 11 bases, with 22 bases between. The DNA for the CDR3 is TGTGCCAGCTCGAATACAGCTCTTTACAATGAGCAGTACTTC. It is translated as CASSNTALYNEQYF. Complete variable domain (other parts from reference TRBV18 and TRBJ2-5): NAGVMQNPRHLVRRRGQEARLRCSPMKGHSHVYWYRQLPEEGLKFMVYLQKENIIDESGMPKERFSAEFPKEGPSILRIQQVVRGDSAAYFCASSNTALYNEQYFGPGTRLLVL.

The rearrangement joins TRBV7-9 to TRBJ1-1; D remains unclear. Germline V lookup: CDR1 SEHNR, CDR2 FQNEAQ (reference sequence). The CDR3 is 13 amino acids. The V end lost 1 base, the J end lost 7 bases, and 10 bases lay between the germline ends. The CDR3 loop reads CASSLVGRLEAFF. DNA of the CDR3: TGTGCCAGCAGCTTAGTCGGACGGCTTGAAGCTTTCTTT. Filled out from reference TRBV7-9 and TRBJ1-1, the complete variable domain reads DTGVSQNPRHKITKRGQNVTFRCDPISEHNRLYWYRQTLGQGPEFLTYFQNEAQLEKSRLLSDRFSAERPKGSFSTLEIQRTEQGDSAMYLCASSLVGRLEAFFGQGTRLTVV.